This TCR beta chain was identified during a study of shared clonotypes between healthy human individuals. Each unsorted PBMC replicate got 300 ng genomic DNA, roughly 29,000 genomes. Only in-frame clones appear in the TCRdb table, and some are missing; sequencing was by immunoSEQ multiplex PCR. The sample yields approximately 500,000 clones, around 73% seen once. The CDR3 has 17 amino acids. Germline V gives CDR1 SGHNT, CDR2 YENEEA. With V trimmed by 1 base and J by 7 bases, 7 bases remained unmatched. The receptor was derived from a middle-aged woman in good health. Some clones in this sample may be carry-over from other donors' samples. The genes are TRBV11-3 and TRBJ2-1; 13 nucleotides agree with TRBD2. Source material: PBMCs. In nucleotides, the CDR3 is TGTGCCAGCAGCTTAGGGAGGACTAGCGGGAGTGTTAATGAGCAGTTCTTC. This translates into CASSLGRTSGSVNEQFF.